This T cell receptor beta chain was sequenced for a study of kidney transplant recipient with SARS-CoV-2 infection. A remark on this clonotype: Being one base from a much bigger clone, this may be a read error.

With 9 bases removed from V and 4 bases from J, the gap between germline ends came to 25 bases. Germline CDR1 reads SGDLS; CDR2 reads YYNGEE. The CDR3 loop spans 16 amino acids. MiXCR was run by TCRdb on the reads, yielding one entry per CDR3 protein. The sample carries under 300,000 distinct CDR3 sequences, around 26% recorded once. This receptor was identified in a male patient aged 25-45 years who had COVID-19 and was a kidney transplant recipient. The T cells may come from the graft donor. The chain recombines TRBV9 with TRBJ1-2; D is unclear. This specimen was a blood sample, taken at baseline and between days 110 and 120 from a kidney transplant recipient. The CDR3 DNA reads as TGTGCCAACACTAATATGTACTCAAGAAAGACCTATGGCTACACCTTC. This sequence encodes CANTNMYSRKTYGYTF.